Below, 7 T cell receptor beta chains from the same sample are listed, as sequenced in a study of T-cell reconstitution after alpha-beta-depleted transplantation in children. A library of TCRbeta sequences, prepared with unique molecular identifiers, was generated. TCRdb fed the PCR reads into MiXCR, producing one record per CDR3 protein. The table lists roughly 280,000 distinct CDR3 sequences, roughly 12% of them singletons, with about a quarter in the top ten. Material: peripheral blood, obtained 180 days after TCRalphabeta/CD19-depleted stem cell transplant. Every receptor here comes from a male patient under 10 years old who had a stem cell transplant for chronic granulomatous disease, so the T cells may come from the graft donor.

This clonotype was picked up a small number of times. The chain joins TRBV20-1 to TRBJ2-5; 8 bases are shared with TRBD2. V was pared by 6 bases and J by 1 base, with 4 bases of the junction left unmatched. CDR1 and CDR2 (germline): DFQATT, SNEGSKA (reference sequence). The CDR3 extends over 13 amino acids. The chain's CDR3 is CSASTSGQETQYF. The CDR3 DNA reads TGCAGTGCCTCCACTAGCGGCCAAGAGACCCAGTACTTC.

This clonotype was found many times. This chain links TRBV5-1 with TRBJ2-5, with TRBD1 identical over 9 bases. Trimming removed 0 bases from V and 2 bases from J; junction bases left unmatched: 8. The CDR3 contains 17 residues. Germline-derived CDR1 and CDR2 are SGHRS and YFSETQ. The CDR3 loop reads CASSLGGTGTTQETQYF. In nucleotides, the CDR3 is TGCGCCAGCAGCTTGGGCGGGACAGGGACTACTCAAGAGACCCAGTACTTC.

In its sample, this clonotype was seen a few times. The chain recombines TRBV10-3 with TRBJ2-2; D not resolved. Trimming left V 0 bases short and J 6 bases short, with 8 bases between. This CDR3 is 14 amino acids long. Germline V gene lookup returns CDR1 ENHRY and CDR2 SYGVKD. Written as DNA, the CDR3 is TGTGCCATCAGTGAGTCTTCCCAGGCCGGGGAGCTGTTTTTT. Residues: CAISESSQAGELFF.

J is TRBJ2-1 and V is TRBV30; D gene unclear. The germline V and J ends were trimmed by 1 base and 4 bases, with 11 bases remaining between them. The CDR3 has 14 amino acids. Germline V gene lookup returns CDR1 GTSNPN and CDR2 SVGIG (reference sequence). CDR3 amino acids: CAWSDDVGYNEQFF. In DNA, the CDR3 is TGTGCCTGGAGTGACGATGTCGGGTACAATGAGCAGTTCTTC.

The genes are TRBV4-3 and TRBJ1-4, with D perhaps matching TRBD1 (6 bases). V lost 5 bases, J lost 0 bases, and 13 bases lay in between. There are 16 residues in the CDR3. Germline CDR1 is LGHNA and CDR2 is YSLEER. The CDR3 loop is CASSSHRDPTNEKLFF. DNA of the CDR3: TGCGCCAGCAGCTCCCACAGGGATCCAACTAATGAAAAACTGTTTTTT.

The table lists this clonotype with many counts. The gene calls are TRBV7-6 and TRBJ2-3; 10 nucleotides match TRBD2. There are 17 residues in the CDR3. V lost 1 base to trimming and J lost 1 base; unmatched junction nucleotides: 5. CDR1 and CDR2 from the germline V gene are SGHVS and FNYEAQ. CDR3 in DNA: TGTGCCAGCAGCTTAGGGCTAGCGGGAGAGCGCACAGATACGCAGTATTTT. Protein sequence: CASSLGLAGERTDTQYF.

Comments on this clonotype: Germline is not matched at one junction end, which may reflect a read error. The rearrangement links TRBV5-6 to TRBJ2-2, with D possibly being TRBD2 (5 bases). CDR3 length: 15 amino acids. Germline V lookup: CDR1 SGHDT, CDR2 YYEEEE. Here the CDR3 DNA reads TGTGCCAGCAGCTTGATATATGTGAACACCGGGGAGCTGCTTTTT. Translation gives CASSLIYVNTGELLF.